The T cell receptor (beta chain) under discussion was sequenced for a study of post-analysis software for immune sequencing data. Study-level background: Relapsing-remitting, secondary progressive and progressive-relapsing multiple sclerosis courses were included.

Concerning this clonotype itself: The antigen is undetermined.

From germline, CDR1 is DFQATT and CDR2 SNEGSKA (reference sequence). Trimming left V 6 bases short and J 5 bases short, with 22 bases between. The CDR3 is made up of 15 amino acids. Study outcomes and limitations: When patients were compared with controls, five TRBV segments were more frequent, TRBV5-6, TRBV5-1 and TRBV20-1 among them. F-measure co-clustering was strong for batch-matched samples.

Unique molecular identifiers were present in the TCR beta cDNA libraries. Roughly 490,000 cDNA molecules came from approximately 1 to 10 million T cells. TCRdb recomputed calls from the PCR reads with MiXCR, one row per CDR3 protein. The repertoire holds about 540,000 distinct CDR3 sequences, with 30% to 40% as singletons. The chain carries TRBV20-1 and TRBJ1-1; D might be TRBD1 (6 bases). This receptor was obtained from a girl aged 2-17 years with multiple sclerosis. The specimen sequenced was blood. The CDR3 bases are TGCAGTGCCCGATATGACAACAGGGACTGGACTGAAGCTTTCTTT. Translated, it gives CSARYDNRDWTEAFF.